This TCR beta chain appears in the sequencing data of a study of identical twins. Study-wide results and caveats: Out-of-frame alpha sequences common to twins exhibited a surplus of low generation probability. Abundant beta clonotypes from cord blood had fewer insertions, unlike memory repertoires, which showed none. Among beta out-of-frame sequences, excess sharing between twins appeared weaker.

On this clonotype: The target antigen is unknown.

TCRdb analysed the 5' RACE reads with MiXCR anew, one entry per CDR3 protein. The data show hundreds of thousands of distinct CDR3 sequences, with 20% to 25% seen just once and about 0.5% held by the top ten. V lost 4 bases to trimming and J lost 3 bases, with 19 bases between them. CDR1 is SGHRS, CDR2 YFSETQ, per germline. This CDR3 region has 16 residues. These records were also assigned to another study, of yellow fever vaccine responses in identical twins. That report adds: The authors reported partly convergent, partly personalized vaccine responses in identical twins.

The V and J genes are TRBV5-1 and TRBJ2-5; perhaps TRBD2 as D (5 bases). Sequencing was done on a sample of CD4+ T cells sorted from blood. This clonotype originated in a woman between 18 and 29 years old in good health. Here the CDR3 DNA reads TGCGCCAGCAGCCTCTTACGGACGGGAAGCAAAGAGACCCAGTACTTC. Translation gives CASSLLRTGSKETQYF.